These 10 T cell receptor beta chains were sequenced from one sample in a study of Ad26.COV2.S vaccination and SARS-CoV-2 variants (dated by TCRdb to the early 2020s). The library was made by the immunoSEQ multiplex PCR assay. Drawn from immuneACCESS, this table holds only the in-frame rearrangements with V and J called that TCRdb kept. Clones are partly lost; checked studies trace under half to an unresolved V gene and leave the rest unexplained. In all, the sample holds 350,000 to 450,000 clones, and about 89% of those were seen once. The ten largest clones represent 1.5% to 2% of the sample. The treatment or condition label here, explained by the study, means: some 19 received Ad26.COV2.S at low or high dose, single or two shots; 5 received placebo; per-sample allocation not given. For vaccine and placebo recipients, the sequenced repertoires came from samples collected on day 63 after the first injection.

This specimen was peripheral blood, taken in a trial of Ad26.COV2.S vaccine versus placebo. The receptors were gathered from a person aged 18 to 65 who received the Ad26.COV2.S COVID-19 vaccine or a placebo.

Comments on this clone: The sample has other DNA sequences that encode this CDR3 too. CDR3 bases: TGCAGTGCTCGCACAGGGGAGACCCAGTACTTC. This gives the protein CSARTGETQYF. V usage is TRBV20-1 and J usage is TRBJ2-5, with a weak D call TRBD1 (6 bases). The CDR3 has 11 amino acids. CDR1 is DFQATT, CDR2 SNEGSKA, per germline (reference sequence). The V end was cut by 5 bases, the J end by 5 bases, with 9 bases between.

The chain joins TRBV19 to TRBJ2-3; 7 bases line up with TRBD2. The CDR3 is 16 amino acids. Germline V gene data show CDR1 as LNHDA and CDR2 as SQIVND (reference sequence). The ends lost 4 bases at V and 0 bases at J; junction bases unmatched: 7. CDR3 residues: CASSSSAGPSTDTQYF. CDR3 DNA: TGTGCCAGTAGTAGTTCAGCGGGACCTAGCACAGATACGCAGTATTTT.

The chain joins TRBV20-1 to TRBJ1-4; D unresolved. This CDR3 spans 11 amino acids. The germline V gene encodes CDR1 DFQATT and CDR2 SNEGSKA (reference sequence). In DNA, the CDR3 is TGCAGCGTCCGGATAAAGGAAAAACTGTTTTTT. Encoded protein: CSVRIKEKLFF.

The chain is built from TRBV27 and TRBJ1-1; D is perhaps TRBD1 (6 bases). The CDR3 totals 14 residues. V lost 4 bases and J lost 7, with 16 bases in between. The germline V gene has CDR1 MNHEY and CDR2 SMNVEV (reference sequence). Here the CDR3 reads CASSSYRTESEAFF. CDR3 DNA: TGTGCCAGCAGTTCGTACCGGACAGAAAGTGAAGCTTTCTTT.

V is TRBV23-1 and J is TRBJ2-2; no clear D gene. TRBV23-1 is marked as an open reading frame, function uncertain. The CDR3 runs 12 residues. V lost 4 bases, J lost 4 bases, and 4 bases lay in between. In DNA, the CDR3 is TGCGCCAGCAGTCCCGGCACCGGGGAGCTGTTTTTT. This gives the protein CASSPGTGELFF.

This chain connects TRBV6-5 to TRBJ1-1; D gene unclear. This CDR3 comprises 13 residues. V lost 1 base and J lost 5, with 8 bases in between. CDR1 MNHEY and CDR2 SVGAGI come from the germline V gene. The CDR3 DNA reads TGTGCCAGCAGTTACTTAAGTGGGACTGAAGCTTTCTTT. Translated, it gives CASSYLSGTEAFF.

This clone has a handful of counts. The gene calls are TRBV3-1 (or the pseudogene TRBV3-2) and TRBJ2-7; the match to TRBD1 covers 7 bases. The V gene end was trimmed by 9 bases and the J gene end by 4 bases; junction bases not matched to a gene: 18. This CDR3 is 16 amino acids long. Germline assignment: CDR1 LGHDT and CDR2 YNNKEL (reference sequence). The CDR3 DNA reads as TGTGCCAGACAAAGACAGGGAGACTCTTTGGGGTACGAGCAGTACTTC. It translates to CARQRQGDSLGYEQYF.

J is TRBJ1-4 and V is TRBV19, with no clear D. The length of the CDR3 is 13 residues. Trimming took 2 bases from V and 8 from J, leaving 9 bases between them. In germline, CDR1 is LNHDA, CDR2 SQIVND (reference sequence). The CDR3 coding sequence is TGTGCCAGTAGTATAAACCGCAGAGAAAAACTGTTTTTT. It translates to CASSINRREKLFF.

This chain links TRBV10-3 with TRBJ1-5, with D tentatively TRBD1 (6 bases). Germline assignment: CDR1 ENHRY and CDR2 SYGVKD. V lost 5 bases, J lost 4 bases, and 15 bases lay in between. The CDR3 has 15 amino acids. This chain's CDR3 is CAISRALGGNQPQHF. The CDR3 region has the DNA TGTGCCATCAGTCGGGCCTTAGGGGGGAATCAGCCCCAGCATTTT.

This chain links TRBV28 with TRBJ2-5; D unclear. The CDR3 has 10 residues. Germline-derived CDR1 and CDR2 are MDHEN and SYDVKM. V dropped 10 bases and J dropped 5 bases, with 8 bases sitting between them. The CDR3 loop is CATHRETQYF. CDR3 DNA sequence: TGTGCCACCCATCGGGAGACCCAGTACTTC.